This TCR beta chain comes out of a study of radiotherapy plus CTLA-4 blockade in lung cancer. In the study overall: Disease control was present in around a third of patients, and objective responses in approximately 19%. General study findings and limits: Reportedly, early blood T cell clone dynamics best predicted response, with interferon-beta. Radiotherapy with ipilimumab was followed by blood expansion of tumor-derived clones.

Focal radiation was given together with CTLA-4 blockade (ipilimumab) to patients with chemo-refractory metastatic non-small-cell lung cancer. Clones were read by immunoSEQ multiplex PCR, and TCRdb kept only the in-frame ones, dropping some. The sample consists of about 43,000 clones, over 60% of them appearing once. Concerning this clone itself: Its antigen is currently unknown.

There are 14 residues in the CDR3. Germline V gene data show CDR1 as MNHNY and CDR2 as SVGAGI (reference sequence). Trimming removed 8 bases at V and 0 bases at J, with 11 bases between. This chain links TRBV6-6 with TRBJ1-3, with D tentatively TRBD1 (5 bases). The material sequenced was peripheral blood, taken from a patient treated with radiotherapy plus ipilimumab. The source of this sequence is a human donor with non-small cell lung cancer who had a partial response to radiotherapy plus ipilimumab. In DNA, the CDR3 is TGTGCCAGCCAGAAAGGGGACTCTGGAAACACCATATATTTT. Its protein product is CASQKGDSGNTIYF.